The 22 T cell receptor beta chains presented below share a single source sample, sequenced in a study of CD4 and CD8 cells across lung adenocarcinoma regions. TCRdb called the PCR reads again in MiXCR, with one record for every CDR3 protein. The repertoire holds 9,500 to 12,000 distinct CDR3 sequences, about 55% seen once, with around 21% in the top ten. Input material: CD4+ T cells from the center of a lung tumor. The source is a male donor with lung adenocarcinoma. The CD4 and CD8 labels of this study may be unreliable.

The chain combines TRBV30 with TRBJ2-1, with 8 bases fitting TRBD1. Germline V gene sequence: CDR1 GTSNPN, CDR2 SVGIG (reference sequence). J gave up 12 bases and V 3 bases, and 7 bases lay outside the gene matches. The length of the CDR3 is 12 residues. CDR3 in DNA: TGTGCCTGGAGGGCCGGGACAGGCAGGCAGTTCTTC. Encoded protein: CAWRAGTGRQFF.

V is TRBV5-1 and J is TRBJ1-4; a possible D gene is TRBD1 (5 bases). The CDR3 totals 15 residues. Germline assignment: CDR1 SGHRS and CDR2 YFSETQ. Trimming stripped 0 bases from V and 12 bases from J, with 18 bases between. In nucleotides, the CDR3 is TGCGCCAGCAGCTTGGAGGTAGGGACCCGAGACGAACTGTTTTTT. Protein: CASSLEVGTRDELFF.

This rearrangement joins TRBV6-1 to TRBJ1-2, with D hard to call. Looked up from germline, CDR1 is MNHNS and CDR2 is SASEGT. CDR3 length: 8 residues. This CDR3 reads CANYGYTF. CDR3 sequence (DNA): TGTGCTAACTATGGCTACACCTTC.

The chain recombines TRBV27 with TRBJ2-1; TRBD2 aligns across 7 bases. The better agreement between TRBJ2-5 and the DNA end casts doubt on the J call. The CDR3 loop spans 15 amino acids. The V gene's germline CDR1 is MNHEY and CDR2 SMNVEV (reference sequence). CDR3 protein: CASSLSTSFQETQYF. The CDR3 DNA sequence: TGTGCCAGCAGTTTGTCGACTAGCTTCCAAGAGACCCAGTACTTC.

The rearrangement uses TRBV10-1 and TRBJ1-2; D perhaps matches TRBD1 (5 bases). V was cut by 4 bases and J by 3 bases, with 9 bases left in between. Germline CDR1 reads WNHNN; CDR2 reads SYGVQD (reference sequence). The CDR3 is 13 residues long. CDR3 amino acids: CASSAGTDYGYTF. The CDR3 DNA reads TGCGCCAGCAGTGCGGGGACGGACTATGGCTACACCTTC.

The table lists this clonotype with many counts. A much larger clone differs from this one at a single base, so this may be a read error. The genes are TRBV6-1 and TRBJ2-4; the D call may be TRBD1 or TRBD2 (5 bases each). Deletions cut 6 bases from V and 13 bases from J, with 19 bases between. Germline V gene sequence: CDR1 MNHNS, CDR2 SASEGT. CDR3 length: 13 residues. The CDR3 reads CASRLGLAGEQYF. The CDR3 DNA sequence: TGTGCCAGCAGACTGGGGCTAGCCGGTGAGCAGTACTTC.

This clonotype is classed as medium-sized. This CDR3 is CASSGVGSYPREQYF. The CDR3 DNA reads TGTGCCAGCAGTGGAGTTGGGTCCTATCCCCGCGAGCAGTACTTC. The chain has TRBV6-1 and TRBJ2-5; D not resolved. The DNA end is a closer match to TRBJ2-7, so the J assignment may be wrong. The germline V gene has CDR1 MNHNS and CDR2 SASEGT. This CDR3 comprises 15 residues.

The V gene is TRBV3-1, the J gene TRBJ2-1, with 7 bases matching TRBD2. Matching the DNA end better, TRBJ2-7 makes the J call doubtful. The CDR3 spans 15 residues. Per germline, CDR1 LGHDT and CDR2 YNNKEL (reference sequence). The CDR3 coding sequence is TGTGCCAGCAGCCAAGGGGGGGGTCTCCCCTACGAGCAGTACTTC. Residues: CASSQGGGLPYEQYF.

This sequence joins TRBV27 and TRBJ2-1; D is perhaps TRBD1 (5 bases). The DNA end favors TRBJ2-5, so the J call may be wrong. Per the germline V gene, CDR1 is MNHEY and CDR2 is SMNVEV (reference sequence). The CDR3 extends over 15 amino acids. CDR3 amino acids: CASSLSYRSQETQYF. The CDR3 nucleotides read TGTGCCAGCAGTTTATCTTACAGGAGTCAAGAGACCCAGTACTTC.

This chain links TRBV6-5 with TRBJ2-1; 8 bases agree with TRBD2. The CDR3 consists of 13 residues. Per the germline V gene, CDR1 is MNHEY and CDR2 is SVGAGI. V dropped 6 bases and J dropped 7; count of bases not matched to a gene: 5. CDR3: CASSLTSANEQFF. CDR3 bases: TGTGCCAGCAGCTTGACTAGCGCGAATGAGCAGTTCTTC.

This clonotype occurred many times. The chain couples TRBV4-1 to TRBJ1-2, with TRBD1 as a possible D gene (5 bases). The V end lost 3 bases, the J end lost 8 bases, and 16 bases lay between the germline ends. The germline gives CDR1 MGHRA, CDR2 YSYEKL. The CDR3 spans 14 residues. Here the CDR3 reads CASSQTAGTSGYTF. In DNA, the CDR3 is TGCGCCAGCAGCCAGACAGCCGGGACTAGCGGCTACACCTTC.

CDR3 amino acids: CAAGFGGRGKETQYF. In DNA form, the CDR3 reads TGTGCCGCGGGGTTCGGGGGGCGTGGCAAAGAGACGCAGTACTTC. The chain employs TRBV27 and TRBJ2-1, with D perhaps matching TRBD2 (7 bases). TRBJ2-7 matches the DNA end more closely, so the J call is doubtful. Germline V gene lookup returns CDR1 MNHEY and CDR2 SMNVEV (reference sequence). This CDR3 has 15 amino acids.

The CDR3 coding sequence is TGTGCCAGCAGCGAGTCGGGGCTGTGGCCCACAAACATTCAGTACTTC. Amino acid sequence: CASSESGLWPTNIQYF. The V and J genes are TRBV10-3 and TRBJ2-4; D is tentatively TRBD1 or TRBD2 (5 bases each). Trimming removed 10 bases at V and 6 bases at J, with 25 bases between. CDR1 and CDR2 from the germline V gene are ENHRY and SYGVKD. There are 16 residues in the CDR3.

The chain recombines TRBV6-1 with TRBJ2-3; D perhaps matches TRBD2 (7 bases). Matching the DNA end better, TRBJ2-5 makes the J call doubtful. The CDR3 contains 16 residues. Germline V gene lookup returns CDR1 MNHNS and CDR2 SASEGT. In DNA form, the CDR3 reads TGTGCCAGCGGGGGAGGGGGGGTCCGGGACACAGATACCCAGTACTTC. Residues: CASGGGGVRDTDTQYF.

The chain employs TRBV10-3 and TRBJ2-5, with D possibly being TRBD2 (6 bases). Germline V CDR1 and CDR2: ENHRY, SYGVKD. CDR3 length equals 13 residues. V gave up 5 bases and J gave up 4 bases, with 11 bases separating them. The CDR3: CAISRDGGETQYF. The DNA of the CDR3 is TGTGCCATCAGTAGGGACGGGGGAGAGACCCAGTACTTC.

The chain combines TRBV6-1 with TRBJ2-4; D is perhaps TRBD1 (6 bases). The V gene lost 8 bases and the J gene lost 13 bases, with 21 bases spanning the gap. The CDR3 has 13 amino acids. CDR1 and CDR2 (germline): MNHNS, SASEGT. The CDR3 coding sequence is TGTGCCAGCGGGGGCAGGGGCGGAGACACCCAGTACTTC. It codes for CASGGRGGDTQYF.

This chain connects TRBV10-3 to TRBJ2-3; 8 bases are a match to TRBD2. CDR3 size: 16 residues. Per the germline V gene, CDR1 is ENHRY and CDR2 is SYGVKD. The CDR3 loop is CACRVSGGGVKDTQYF. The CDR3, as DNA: TGTGCGTGCCGTGTCTCGGGGGGGGGAGTCAAAGACACTCAGTATTTT.

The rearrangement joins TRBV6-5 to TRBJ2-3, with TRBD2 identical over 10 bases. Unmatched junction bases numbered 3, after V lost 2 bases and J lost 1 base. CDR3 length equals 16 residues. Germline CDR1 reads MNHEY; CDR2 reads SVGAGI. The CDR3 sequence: CASSYHGTSGTDTQYF. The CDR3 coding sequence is TGTGCCAGCAGTTACCATGGGACTAGCGGCACAGATACGCAGTATTTT.

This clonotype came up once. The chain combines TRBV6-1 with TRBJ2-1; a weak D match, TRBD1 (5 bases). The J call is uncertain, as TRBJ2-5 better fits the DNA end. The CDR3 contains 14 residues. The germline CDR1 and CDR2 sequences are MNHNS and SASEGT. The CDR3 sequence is CASSEKLLQATQYF. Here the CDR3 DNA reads TGTGCCAGCAGTGAAAAGTTACTACAGGCGACCCAGTACTTC.

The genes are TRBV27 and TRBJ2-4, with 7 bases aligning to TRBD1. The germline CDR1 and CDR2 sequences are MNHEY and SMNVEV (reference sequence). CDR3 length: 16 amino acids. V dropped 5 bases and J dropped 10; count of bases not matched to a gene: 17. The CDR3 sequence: CASSVLGQRAKDIQYF. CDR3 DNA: TGTGCCAGCAGTGTACTGGGACAGCGAGCCAAAGATATTCAGTACTTC.

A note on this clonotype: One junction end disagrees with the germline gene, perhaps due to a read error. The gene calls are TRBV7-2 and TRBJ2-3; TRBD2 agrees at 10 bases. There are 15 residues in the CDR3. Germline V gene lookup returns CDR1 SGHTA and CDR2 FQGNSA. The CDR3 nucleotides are TGTGCCAGCAGCTTGGTACCGGGGAATAGCGGGGGGAAGAATTTT. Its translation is CASSLVPGNSGGKNF.

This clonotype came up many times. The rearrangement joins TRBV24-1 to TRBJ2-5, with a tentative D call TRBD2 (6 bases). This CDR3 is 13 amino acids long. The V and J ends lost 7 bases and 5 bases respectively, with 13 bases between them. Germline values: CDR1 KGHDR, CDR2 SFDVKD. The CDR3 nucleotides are TGTGCCACCAGCGAGGAGGGCCGGGAGACCCAGTACTTC. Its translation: CATSEEGRETQYF.